These 26 T cell receptor beta chains were all obtained from the same sample, sequenced in a study of beta chain features in type 1 diabetes. cDNA synthesis used the whole RNA isolate, giving expressed TCRB sequences. The data were produced by immunoSEQ multiplex PCR, yet TCRdb's version contains in-frame clones alone and is incomplete. The sample records approximately 400,000 clones, about 16% being singletons. Sequencing used naive CD4+ T cells from blood. These receptor sequences come from a woman younger than 35 in good health.

Only a few counts were recorded for this clone. The chain employs TRBV30 and TRBJ1-4; maybe TRBD1 (6 bases). V was cut by 7 bases and J by 4 bases, with 13 bases left in between. The CDR3 sequence is 13 residues long. CDR1 and CDR2 (germline): GTSNPN, SVGIG (reference sequence). CDR3: CASPGHVNEKLFF. CDR3 nucleotide sequence: TGTGCCTCACCGGGACACGTTAATGAAAAACTGTTTTTT. Full variable domain (remainder filled in from reference TRBV30 and TRBJ1-4): SQTIHQWPATLVQPVGSPLSLECTVEGTSNPNLYWYRQAAGRGLQLLFYSVGIGQISSEVPQNLSASRPQDRQFILSSKKLLLSDSGFYLCASPGHVNEKLFFGSGTQLSVL.

The table lists this clone with a few counts. This chain joins TRBV4-2 and TRBJ2-7; 8 positions match TRBD2. Germline assignment: CDR1 LGHNA and CDR2 YNFKEQ. The CDR3 has 16 amino acids. J gave up 6 bases and V 1 base, and 11 bases lay outside the gene matches. This CDR3 reads CASSQGPGGRSSEQYF. CDR3 DNA sequence: TGTGCCAGCAGCCAAGGGCCCGGCGGGAGGTCAAGCGAGCAGTACTTC.

A few counts support this clone. The J gene is TRBJ2-5, the V gene TRBV25-1, with 7 bases aligning to TRBD1. The CDR3 is 14 residues long. Looked up from germline, CDR1 is MGHDK and CDR2 is SYGVNS. The ends lost 5 bases at V and 2 bases at J; junction bases unmatched: 5. This CDR3 is CASSLARGQETQYF. The CDR3 DNA reads TGTGCCAGCAGTCTCGCCAGGGGGCAAGAGACCCAGTACTTC.

The V call is TRBV2, the J call TRBJ1-5; tentatively, D is TRBD1 (6 bases). Trimming left V 6 bases short and J 3 bases short, with 12 bases between. The CDR3 is made up of 14 amino acids. The germline V gene encodes CDR1 SNHLY and CDR2 FYNNEI. In DNA, the CDR3 is TGTGCCAGCAGGGACAGAACGACCAATCAGCCCCAGCATTTT. It specifies CASRDRTTNQPQHF.

V usage is TRBV7-2 and J usage is TRBJ1-1, with TRBD1 matching over 7 bases. Germline V gene lookup returns CDR1 SGHTA and CDR2 FQGNSA. The V segment lost 3 bases and the J segment 4 bases; nucleotides outside the gene matches: 5. The CDR3 consists of 14 residues. The chain's CDR3 is CASSLTGSGTEAFF. The CDR3 DNA sequence: TGTGCCAGCAGCTTGACAGGGTCAGGCACTGAAGCTTTCTTT.

V and J are TRBV19 and TRBJ2-1, with a weak D call TRBD2 (6 bases). Between the trimmed V and J ends, which lost 9 bases and 0 bases, there was a span of 18 bases. The V gene's germline CDR1 is LNHDA and CDR2 SQIVND (reference sequence). This CDR3 spans 16 amino acids. The CDR3 DNA sequence: TGTGCCAGCTCCCAGGTTCTAGCGCGCTCCTACAATGAGCAGTTCTTC. Translating it yields CASSQVLARSYNEQFF.

This clone has a handful of counts. The rearrangement links TRBV7-3 to TRBJ1-5; 10 nucleotides match TRBD1. Germline-derived CDR1 and CDR2 are SGHTA and FQGTGA. The CDR3 totals 16 residues. The ends lost 5 bases at V and 1 base at J; junction bases unmatched: 5. The CDR3 loop reads CASSLRTGGSNQPQHF. The CDR3 region has the DNA TGTGCCAGCAGCCTCCGGACAGGGGGGAGCAATCAGCCCCAGCATTTT.

The chain is built from TRBV30 and TRBJ2-1, with 10 bases fitting TRBD2. The CDR3 is 16 amino acids. Losses at the gene ends were 2 bases for V and 5 bases for J; bases not matched to a gene: 9. Germline CDR1 and CDR2: GTSNPN and SVGIG (reference sequence). The CDR3 coding sequence is TGTGCCTGGAGTAGACAGCGGGAGGGGGTCCACAATGAGCAGTTCTTC. This encodes CAWSRQREGVHNEQFF. Full variable domain (rest looked up from reference TRBV30 and TRBJ2-1): SQTIHQWPATLVQPVGSPLSLECTVEGTSNPNLYWYRQAAGRGLQLLFYSVGIGQISSEVPQNLSASRPQDRQFILSSKKLLLSDSGFYLCAWSRQREGVHNEQFFGPGTRLTVL.

This clone was seen a handful of times. The rearrangement uses TRBV19 and TRBJ2-1, with unresolved D. The germline V and J ends were trimmed by 6 bases and 0 bases, with 9 bases remaining between them. The CDR3 length is 14 residues. CDR1 and CDR2 from the germline V gene are LNHDA and SQIVND (reference sequence). This CDR3 reads CASSPESSYNEQFF. Written as DNA, the CDR3 is TGTGCCAGTAGCCCGGAGAGCTCCTACAATGAGCAGTTCTTC.

This clone was picked up a small number of times. The chain is built from TRBV29-1 and TRBJ2-1; 10 bases line up with TRBD1. The ends lost 5 bases at V and 4 bases at J; junction bases unmatched: 8. Germline CDR1 reads SQVTM; CDR2 reads ANQGSEA. There are 15 residues in the CDR3. In DNA form, the CDR3 reads TGCAGCGTTCATAGACGGACAGGGGGTTACAATGAGCAGTTCTTC. Amino acids: CSVHRRTGGYNEQFF.

This clone showed up just a few times. The chain joins TRBV29-1 to TRBJ2-4; possibly TRBD2 for D (5 bases). In germline, CDR1 is SQVTM, CDR2 ANQGSEA. V lost 4 bases, J lost 8 bases, and 15 bases lay in between. The CDR3 loop spans 13 amino acids. CDR3 nucleotide sequence: TGCAGCGTTGGGCCCCAGAGGGCCGACATTCAGTACTTC. Its translation is CSVGPQRADIQYF. The full variable domain, its missing parts supplied by reference TRBV29-1 and TRBJ2-4, is SAVISQKPSRDICQRGTSLTIQCQVDSQVTMMFWYRQQPGQSLTLIATANQGSEATYESGFVIDKFPISRPNLTFSTLTVSNMSPEDSSIYLCSVGPQRADIQYFGAGTRLSVL.

This clone was counted only a few times. V usage is TRBV18 and J usage is TRBJ2-3; 9 nucleotides line up with TRBD1. The CDR3 runs 14 residues. Germline V gives CDR1 KGHSH, CDR2 LQKENI. V lost 6 bases to trimming and J lost 6 bases; unmatched junction nucleotides: 7. The CDR3 bases are TGTGCCAGCTCGGTACAGGGGGCGACGGATACGCAGTATTTT. Amino acids: CASSVQGATDTQYF.

The V gene is TRBV11-2, the J gene TRBJ1-1; tentative D call: TRBD1 (5 bases). The ends were cut back, 6 bases at V and 3 bases at J, with 14 bases in the middle. CDR1 is SGHAT, CDR2 FQNNGV, per germline. This CDR3 is 14 amino acids long. The CDR3 spells CASRPQPGHTEAFF. For the CDR3, the DNA is TGTGCCAGCAGGCCCCAACCAGGGCACACTGAAGCTTTCTTT.

This clone was picked up a small number of times. The rearrangement links TRBV30 to TRBJ2-7, with a weak D call TRBD1 (6 bases). CDR1 GTSNPN and CDR2 SVGIG come from the germline V gene (reference sequence). The CDR3 extends over 13 amino acids. Trimming stripped 1 base from V and 2 bases from J, with 9 bases between. As DNA, the CDR3 is TGTGCCTGGAGTGAGGACAGAACCTACGAGCAGTACTTC. Amino acids: CAWSEDRTYEQYF.

This clone was counted between two and nine times. This chain connects TRBV9 to TRBJ2-5; D call uncertain. From germline, CDR1 is SGDLS and CDR2 YYNGEE. The CDR3 consists of 12 residues. Trimming stripped 4 bases from V and 6 bases from J, with 10 bases between. In DNA, the CDR3 is TGTGCCAGCAGCAACCGAGCCCAGACCCAGTACTTC. It yields the protein CASSNRAQTQYF.

The rearrangement joins TRBV18 to TRBJ2-1; weak D call: TRBD1 (6 bases). The CDR3 has 17 amino acids. V was cut by 0 bases and J by 9 bases, with 21 bases left in between. Germline V gives CDR1 KGHSH, CDR2 LQKENI. The CDR3 DNA sequence: TGTGCCAGCTCACCACCAGTCGGGCAGGGGAGTTACGGTGAGCAGTTCTTC. Protein product: CASSPPVGQGSYGEQFF.

This clone was seen a handful of times. J is TRBJ2-7 and V is TRBV7-2; D remains unclear. Germline CDR1 SGHTA, CDR2 FQGNSA. Deletions cut 0 bases from V and 3 bases from J, with 6 bases between. There are 13 residues in the CDR3. As DNA, the CDR3 is TGTGCCAGCAGCTTAGCACAGAACTACGAGCAGTACTTC. Encoded protein: CASSLAQNYEQYF.

This clone turned up a few times. The V gene is TRBV29-1, the J gene TRBJ2-7, with TRBD1 matching over 9 bases. Germline lookup yields CDR1 SQVTM and CDR2 ANQGSEA. The CDR3 is made up of 13 amino acids. With 5 bases clipped from V and 6 bases from J, the junction kept 8 bases outside the gene matches. CDR3 nucleotides: TGCAGCGTTAGACCGGGACAGGGAGCCGAGCAGTACTTC. Residues: CSVRPGQGAEQYF.

The chain joins TRBV5-1 to TRBJ2-5; 9 bases are shared with TRBD2. CDR3 length equals 13 residues. Germline loops: CDR1 SGHRS, CDR2 YFSETQ. Unmatched junction bases numbered 3, after V lost 3 bases and J lost 6 bases. The DNA for the CDR3 is TGCGCCAGCAGCTCTGGACTAGCGAAGACCCAGTACTTC. It translates to CASSSGLAKTQYF. The variable domain in full, completed from reference TRBV5-1 and TRBJ2-5, reads KAGVTQTPRYLIKTRGQQVTLSCSPISGHRSVSWYQQTPGQGLQFLFEYFSETQRNKGNFPGRFSGRQFSNSRSEMNVSTLELGDSALYLCASSSGLAKTQYFGPGTRLLVL.

This clone was observed a handful of times. The genes are TRBV5-1 and TRBJ2-7, with 10 bases fitting TRBD1. This CDR3 spans 13 amino acids. With V trimmed by 3 bases and J by 5 bases, 2 bases remained unmatched. Germline-derived CDR1 and CDR2 are SGHRS and YFSETQ. CDR3 nucleotide sequence: TGCGCCAGCAGCTCGGGACAGGGGAACGAGCAGTACTTC. Protein product: CASSSGQGNEQYF.

Turning to this clone: The same CDR3 is also encoded by other DNA sequences in this sample. The V call is TRBV7-3, the J call TRBJ2-1; TRBD2 aligns across 13 bases. The V and J ends lost 5 bases and 4 bases, in that order; junction bases with no gene match: 5. The germline CDR1 and CDR2 sequences are SGHTA and FQGTGA. The length of the CDR3 is 16 residues. The CDR3 sequence: CASSPGLAGSYNEQFF. Written as DNA, the CDR3 is TGTGCCAGCAGCCCGGGACTAGCGGGATCGTACAATGAGCAGTTCTTC.

The chain employs TRBV30 and TRBJ2-2; perhaps TRBD1 as D (5 bases). V was pared by 5 bases and J by 4 bases, with 8 bases between. There are 12 residues in the CDR3. Germline CDR1 reads GTSNPN; CDR2 reads SVGIG (reference sequence). CDR3 residues: CAWGHLTGELFF. The DNA for the CDR3 is TGTGCCTGGGGACACCTCACCGGGGAGCTGTTTTTT.

The rearrangement links TRBV7-3 to TRBJ2-2; 14 nucleotides agree with TRBD2. The CDR3 sequence is 17 residues long. Trimming removed 5 bases from V and 8 bases from J; junction bases left unmatched: 10. The V gene's germline CDR1 is SGHTA and CDR2 FQGTGA. CDR3 loop: CASSLSPGLAGGGELFF. CDR3 coding DNA: TGTGCCAGCAGCCTAAGTCCCGGACTAGCGGGAGGAGGGGAGCTGTTTTTT.

A word on this clone: Its ends do not fully match the called genes, so a read error is possible. This chain connects TRBV28 to TRBJ2-5; no firm D call. Germline V gene sequence: CDR1 MDHEN, CDR2 SYDVKM. The CDR3 runs to 9 residues. In DNA form, the CDR3 reads TGTGCCAGCAGTTCCCCCATTCACTTC. As protein: CASSSPIHF.

The chain links TRBV6-5 to TRBJ2-7, with TRBD2 as a possible D gene (6 bases). The V gene lost 10 bases and the J gene lost 3 bases, with 16 bases spanning the gap. From germline, CDR1 is MNHEY and CDR2 SVGAGI. The CDR3 runs 13 residues. The CDR3 loop reads CATREAGYYEQYF. DNA of the CDR3: TGTGCCACCAGGGAGGCTGGCTACTACGAGCAGTACTTC.

The gene calls are TRBV7-9 and TRBJ2-7; the D gene is possibly TRBD1 (6 bases). V dropped 3 bases and J dropped 1 base, with 13 bases sitting between them. Germline CDR1 reads SEHNR; CDR2 reads FQNEAQ (reference sequence). The length of the CDR3 is 15 residues. The chain's CDR3 is CASSLDSPLSYEQYF. The CDR3 coding sequence is TGTGCCAGCAGCTTGGACAGCCCCTTATCCTACGAGCAGTACTTC.